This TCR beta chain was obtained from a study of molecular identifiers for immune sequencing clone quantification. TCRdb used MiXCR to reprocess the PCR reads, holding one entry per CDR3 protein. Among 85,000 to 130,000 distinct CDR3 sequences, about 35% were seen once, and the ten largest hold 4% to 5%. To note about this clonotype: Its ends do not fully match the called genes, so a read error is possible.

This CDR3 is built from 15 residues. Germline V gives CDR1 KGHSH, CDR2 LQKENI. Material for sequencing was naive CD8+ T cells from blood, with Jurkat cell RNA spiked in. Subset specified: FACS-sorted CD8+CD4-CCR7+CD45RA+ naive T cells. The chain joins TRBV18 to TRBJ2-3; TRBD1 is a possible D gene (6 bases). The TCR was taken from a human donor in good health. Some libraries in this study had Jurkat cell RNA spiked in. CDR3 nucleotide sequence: TGTGCCAGCTCTCCAGTCAGGGGTATCACAGATACGCTGTATTTT. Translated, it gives CASSPVRGITDTLYF. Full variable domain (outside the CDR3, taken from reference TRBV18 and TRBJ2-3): NAGVMQNPRHLVRRRGQEARLRCSPMKGHSHVYWYRQLPEEGLKFMVYLQKENIIDESGMPKERFSAEFPKEGPSILRIQQVVRGDSAAYFCASSPVRGITDTLYFGPGTRLTVL.